Presented here are 12 T cell receptor beta chains from one specimen sequenced in a study of blood T cell repertoires in COVID-19. Here immunoSEQ multiplex PCR was the method, and the copy in TCRdb shows in-frame clones only, minus some. The sample lists over 150,000 clones; 84% were seen once. The sequenced material came from peripheral blood. These TCRs come from a human donor in a cohort sampled during active COVID-19.

V and J are TRBV27 and TRBJ1-5; D gene ambiguous. With 3 bases removed from V and 3 bases from J, the gap between germline ends came to 9 bases. The CDR3 runs to 14 residues. From germline, CDR1 is MNHEY and CDR2 SMNVEV (reference sequence). The CDR3, as DNA: TGTGCCAGCAGTTTCGATAGCTACAATCAGCCCCAGCATTTT. This gives the protein CASSFDSYNQPQHF.

CDR3 bases: TGTGCCAGCAGCTTAAGGCCAGCGGGGGCCTCTCGCTCCTACAATGAGCAGTTCTTC. Its translation is CASSLRPAGASRSYNEQFF. The chain couples TRBV7-9 to TRBJ2-1, with 8 bases lining up with TRBD2. The CDR3 covers 19 residues. Trimming took 2 bases from V and 0 from J; bases not matched to a gene: 12. Germline V gene sequence: CDR1 SEHNR, CDR2 FQNEAQ (reference sequence).

The CDR3 DNA follows: TGTGCCAGCAGTTTAGGCCAGTACGTTTACGAGCAGTACTTC. Translating it yields CASSLGQYVYEQYF. The chain employs TRBV27 and TRBJ2-7, with D unresolved. The length of the CDR3 is 14 residues. The V gene lost 2 bases and the J gene lost 4 bases, with 12 bases spanning the gap. The germline gives CDR1 MNHEY, CDR2 SMNVEV (reference sequence).

The chain couples TRBV29-1 to TRBJ1-2; D gene ambiguous. Germline V gives CDR1 SQVTM, CDR2 ANQGSEA. This CDR3 region has 13 residues. V shed 4 bases and J shed 1 base, with 10 bases lying between them. The CDR3 spells CSVVGSNNYGYTF. In nucleotides, the CDR3 is TGCAGCGTTGTAGGGAGTAATAACTATGGCTACACCTTC.

This clone was counted only a few times. The rearrangement links TRBV7-9 to TRBJ1-2; D might be TRBD1 (5 bases). This CDR3 spans 12 amino acids. Trimming cost V 5 bases and J 6 bases, with 10 bases left between them. Per the germline V gene, CDR1 is SEHNR and CDR2 is FQNEAQ (reference sequence). The CDR3 sequence: CASSQGLNGYTF. The CDR3 DNA reads as TGTGCCAGCAGCCAGGGTTTAAATGGCTACACCTTC.

This clone was picked up a small number of times. The V gene is TRBV19, the J gene TRBJ1-5; the match to TRBD1 covers 7 bases. This CDR3 is built from 14 residues. In germline, CDR1 is LNHDA, CDR2 SQIVND (reference sequence). Trimming removed 4 bases from V and 6 bases from J; junction bases left unmatched: 6. The CDR3 nucleotides are TGTGCCAGTAGTAACCGACAGGGCCCTCAGCCCCAGCATTTT. Its translation is CASSNRQGPQPQHF.

This chain connects TRBV28 to TRBJ1-4; D unclear. V lost 4 bases, J lost 7 bases, and 10 bases lay in between. Per germline, CDR1 MDHEN and CDR2 SYDVKM. The length of the CDR3 is 13 residues. CDR3 amino acids: CASSSRGAEKLFF. The CDR3 nucleotides read TGTGCCAGCAGTTCACGGGGAGCTGAAAAACTGTTTTTT.

This clone was seen only once. The V call is TRBV2, the J call TRBJ2-2, with 7 bases fitting TRBD1. CDR3 length: 17 residues. With V trimmed by 4 bases and J by 3 bases, 11 bases remained unmatched. Germline-derived CDR1 and CDR2 are SNHLY and FYNNEI. CDR3: CASSAKGAGSYTGELFF. In DNA, the CDR3 is TGTGCCAGCAGTGCTAAGGGGGCGGGTTCGTACACCGGGGAGCTGTTTTTT. Full variable domain (remainder filled in from reference TRBV2 and TRBJ2-2): EPEVTQTPSHQVTQMGQEVILRCVPISNHLYFYWYRQILGQKVEFLVSFYNNEISEKSEIFDDQFSVERPDGSNFTLKIRSTKLEDSAMYFCASSAKGAGSYTGELFFGEGSRLTVL.

The chain joins TRBV5-6 to TRBJ2-1; TRBD2 is a possible D gene (6 bases). The CDR3 spans 13 residues. CDR1 and CDR2 from the germline V gene are SGHDT and YYEEEE. The V gene lost 3 bases and the J gene lost 3 bases, with 7 bases spanning the gap. The CDR3 here is CASSSDYYNEQFF. The CDR3, as DNA: TGTGCCAGCAGCTCGGACTACTACAATGAGCAGTTCTTC.

The chain uses TRBV7-6 and TRBJ1-1, with 7 bases matching TRBD1. This CDR3 has 14 residues. Germline values: CDR1 SGHVS, CDR2 FNYEAQ. The junction had 3 bases not matched to a gene; V was cut back by 5 bases and J by 0 bases. CDR3 sequence: CASSLGQLNTEAFF. In DNA form, the CDR3 reads TGTGCCAGCAGCCTGGGACAGCTGAACACTGAAGCTTTCTTT.

The chain links TRBV27 to TRBJ2-7; 7 positions agree with TRBD1. The CDR3 loop spans 16 amino acids. Germline CDR1 is MNHEY and CDR2 is SMNVEV (reference sequence). The J segment lost 1 base and the V segment lost 5 bases, leaving 11 bases of the junction unmatched. The CDR3 DNA follows: TGTGCCAGCAGTGGCTCCCGGGACAGATTTTCCTACGAGCAGTACTTC. Its translation: CASSGSRDRFSYEQYF.

The J gene is TRBJ1-1, the V gene TRBV28; no firm D call. The CDR3 covers 12 residues. Germline assignment: CDR1 MDHEN and CDR2 SYDVKM. The V gene lost 0 bases and the J gene lost 5 bases, with 4 bases spanning the gap. CDR3 DNA: TGTGCCAGCAGTTTATGGAGTACTGAAGCTTTCTTT. Its protein is CASSLWSTEAFF.